This TCR beta chain was captured in a study of T cell responses to AZD1222 COVID-19 vaccine. The overall study: Second-dose recipients at about 4 or about 12 weeks were treated as one pooled group. Study-level points and caveats: The number of AZD1222 recipients seropositive at baseline was only five to seven.

In the case of this clone: No antigen is known for it.

The assay was immunoSEQ multiplex PCR, and TCRdb's table has in-frame clones only and misses some. The sample lists 100,000 to 150,000 clones; around 92% were seen once. The sample consisted of peripheral blood, taken on day 0 of AZD1222 vaccination. The sequence derives from an adult in good health.

CDR3 bases: TGTGCCAGCAGCCAACAGGGACTAGCGAGGAACGAGCAGTACTTC. Translation gives CASSQQGLARNEQYF. The chain is built from TRBV3-1 (or the pseudogene TRBV3-2) and TRBJ2-7; 10 nucleotides align to TRBD2. V lost 2 bases, J lost 5 bases, and 6 bases stayed unmatched. CDR3 length: 15 amino acids. Germline CDR1 reads LGHDT; CDR2 reads YNNKEL (reference sequence).